The present TCR beta chain was sequenced within a study of shared clonotypes between healthy human individuals. Across the whole study: Donors consisted of two women and three men between 18 and 49. Study-wide points: A reduction in generation probabilities was seen for non-shared clonotypes relative to those shared by all four donors. Larger richness was generally estimated for naive than memory subsets. Between a few donors, naive CD4 clonotypes were shared at a level of around 5.2%.

In regard to this clone: Its antigen is currently unknown.

The assay was immunoSEQ multiplex PCR, and TCRdb's table has in-frame clones only and misses some. The sample comprises 2 million to 2.5 million clones, around 90% of which are singletons, and around 0.38% rests with the top ten. Germline CDR1 reads MGHDK; CDR2 reads SYGVNS. The CDR3 is 15 amino acids. Deletions cut 4 bases from V and 2 bases from J, with 11 bases between. The J gene is TRBJ2-2, the V gene TRBV25-1; D is perhaps TRBD1 (6 bases). Material for sequencing was naive CD4+ T cells from PBMCs. The sample's subset: CD45RA+ positively selected. The clonotype was recovered from a man aged 18 to 29 in good health. Some clones in this sample may be carry-over from other donors' samples. As DNA, the CDR3 is TGTGCCAGCAGTGTACCCAGGGGTAACACCGGGGAGCTGTTTTTT. Its translation is CASSVPRGNTGELFF. The complete variable domain, with remaining parts taken from reference TRBV25-1 and TRBJ2-2, reads EADIYQTPRYLVIGTGKKITLECSQTMGHDKMYWYQQDPGMELHLIHYSYGVNSTEKGDLSSESTVSRIRTEHFPLTLESARPSHTSQYLCASSVPRGNTGELFFGEGSRLTVL.